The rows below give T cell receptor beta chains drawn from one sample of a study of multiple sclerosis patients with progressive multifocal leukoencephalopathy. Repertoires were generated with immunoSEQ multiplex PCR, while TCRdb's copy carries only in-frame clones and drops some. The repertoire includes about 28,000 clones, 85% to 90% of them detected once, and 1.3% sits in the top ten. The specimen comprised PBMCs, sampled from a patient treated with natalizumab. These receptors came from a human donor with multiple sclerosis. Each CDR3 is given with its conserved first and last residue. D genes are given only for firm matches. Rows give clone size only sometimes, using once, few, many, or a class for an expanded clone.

DNA: TGTGCCAGCAGTTTGAGAGCAGGGAGGCAGCCCCAGCATTTT
CDR3: CASSLRAGRQPQHF
D: -
size: few
V: TRBV27
J: TRBJ1-5

DNA: TGTGCCACCAGCAGAGATAAGTTAGCAGATACGCAGTATTTT
CDR3: CATSRDKLADTQYF
D: -
size: -
V: TRBV15
J: TRBJ2-3

DNA: TGTGCCAGCAGCTTGTCACAGGGCCCCTACGAGCAGTACTTC
CDR3: CASSLSQGPYEQYF
D: -
size: -
V: TRBV5-6
J: TRBJ2-7

DNA: TGTGCCAGCAGCTTACGCCAAGGGGACAGGGGAACCGGGGAGCTGTTTTTT
CDR3: CASSLRQGDRGTGELFF
D: TRBD1
size: few
V: TRBV7-3
J: TRBJ2-2

DNA: TGTGCCTGGAGTGTACGAGGCAGGGGGCGCGGTCAGCCCCAGCATTTT
CDR3: CAWSVRGRGRGQPQHF
D: TRBD1
size: -
V: TRBV30
J: TRBJ1-5

DNA: TGTGCCAGCAGGTTTACTAGCGGGCCTTCTGGCGGGGAGCCGTTTTTT
CDR3: CASRFTSGPSGGEPFF
D: TRBD2
size: -
V: TRBV7-3
J: TRBJ2-2

DNA: TGTGCCAGCAGTTACTCGATGCCAAGCTATGGCTACACCTTC
CDR3: CASSYSMPSYGYTF
D: -
size: -
V: TRBV6-5
J: TRBJ1-2

DNA: TGTGCCAGCAGCCCGGGACAGGGAAAGAGCTACACCTTC
CDR3: CASSPGQGKSYTF
D: TRBD1
size: -
V: TRBV7-9
J: TRBJ1-2

DNA: TGTGCCAGCTCTCAAACTAGCGGGGAGACCCAGTACTTC
CDR3: CASSQTSGETQYF
D: TRBD2
size: once
V: TRBV18
J: TRBJ2-5

DNA: TGTGCCAGCAGTGCCGGGACGTTCGGAAAACTGTTTTTT
CDR3: CASSAGTFGKLFF
D: -
size: -
V: TRBV6-1
J: TRBJ1-4

DNA: TGTGCCAGCAGCTTAGCCGCGTGGGGGGCTACGAACACTGAAGCTTTCTTT
CDR3: CASSLAAWGATNTEAFF
D: -
size: once
V: TRBV7-2
J: TRBJ1-1

DNA: TGTGCCTGGAGTTTCGGGCTAGCGGGGGATACGCAGTATTTT
CDR3: CAWSFGLAGDTQYF
D: TRBD2
size: -
V: TRBV30
J: TRBJ2-3

DNA: TGTGCCAGCAGTTTATGGGGGGGAGCTAATGAAAAACTGTTTTTT
CDR3: CASSLWGGANEKLFF
D: -
size: -
V: TRBV28
J: TRBJ1-4

DNA: TGTGCCAGCAGCCAATCAAATACAGGGATTGGCTACACCTTC
CDR3: CASSQSNTGIGYTF
D: -
size: -
V: TRBV4-2
J: TRBJ1-2

DNA: TGTGCCAGGGGGGAGCGGGAGACCCAGTACTTC
CDR3: CARGERETQYF
D: -
size: -
V: TRBV6-1
J: TRBJ2-5

DNA: TGTGCCAGCAGAAAGAACACCGGGGAGCTGTTTTTT
CDR3: CASRKNTGELFF
D: -
size: few
V: TRBV27
J: TRBJ2-2

DNA: TGCGCCAGCAGCCAAGTAAGGCTAAGGCCAAATTCACCCCTCCACTTT
CDR3: CASSQVRLRPNSPLHF
D: -
size: -
V: TRBV4-1
J: TRBJ1-6

DNA: TGTGCCAGCAGTGAATGGGCTCCGGTCACTTATGGCTACACCTTC
CDR3: CASSEWAPVTYGYTF
D: -
size: once
V: TRBV6-1
J: TRBJ1-2

DNA: TGTGCCAGCAGTATGTGGGGGGGCGAATGGCAGCCCCAGCATTTT
CDR3: CASSMWGGEWQPQHF
D: -
size: -
V: TRBV5-8
J: TRBJ1-5

DNA: TGTGCCAGCAGTAGGGGGGCTACAAGGGCGTCTGGGGCCAACGTCCTGACTTTC
CDR3: CASSRGATRASGANVLTF
D: -
size: -
V: TRBV9
J: TRBJ2-6

DNA: TGTGCCAGCAGCCAAGGTATGGGCCCGGGAGATTATTCACCCCTCCACTTT
CDR3: CASSQGMGPGDYSPLHF
D: -
size: -
V: TRBV4-2
J: TRBJ1-6

DNA: TGTGCCATCAGTGGTGACCCGGGACACAGAAAATACAATGAGCAGTTCTTC
CDR3: CAISGDPGHRKYNEQFF
D: -
size: once
V: TRBV10-3
J: TRBJ2-1

DNA: TGCGCCAGCAGCTCGGGGGTCGGCAAAAACATTCAGTACTTC
CDR3: CASSSGVGKNIQYF
D: -
size: -
V: TRBV5-1
J: TRBJ2-4

DNA: TGTGCTAGTGGACTAGCAGGGCTCAATGAGCAGTTCTTC
CDR3: CASGLAGLNEQFF
D: -
size: -
V: TRBV12-5
J: TRBJ2-1

DNA: TGTGCCAGCAGCCCTGGGACGGGTTATCAGCCCCAGCATTTT
CDR3: CASSPGTGYQPQHF
D: -
size: -
V: TRBV7-9
J: TRBJ1-5

DNA: TGCGCCAGCAGCCTGAGGGGTGGAGCAGCTGAATTCAATTCACCCCTCCACTTT
CDR3: CASSLRGGAAEFNSPLHF
D: -
size: -
V: TRBV5-1
J: TRBJ1-6

DNA: TGTGCCAGCAGTTACTATAGCAATCAGCCCCAGCATTTT
CDR3: CASSYYSNQPQHF
D: -
size: -
V: TRBV6-5
J: TRBJ1-5

DNA: TGTGCCAGCAGCTCACACCAAAACAGGGATGGGTATGGCTACACCTTC
CDR3: CASSSHQNRDGYGYTF
D: -
size: -
V: TRBV5-4
J: TRBJ1-2

DNA: TGTGCCAGCAGTGAAGCAGCAAACTATGGCTACACCTTC
CDR3: CASSEAANYGYTF
D: -
size: -
V: TRBV2
J: TRBJ1-2

DNA: TGTGCCAGCAGCGTAGTCGGCGCAGGGAAGGGCGAGCAGTACTTC
CDR3: CASSVVGAGKGEQYF
D: -
size: -
V: TRBV9
J: TRBJ2-7

DNA: TGTGCCATCGAAACCTCAGGGTTGAACACTGAAGCTTTCTTT
CDR3: CAIETSGLNTEAFF
D: -
size: -
V: TRBV10-3
J: TRBJ1-1

DNA: TGTGCCAGCAGCTTAGTTCTACAGGGAGACTATGGCTACACCTTC
CDR3: CASSLVLQGDYGYTF
D: -
size: once
V: TRBV11-2
J: TRBJ1-2

DNA: TGTGCCAGCAGTGAGGTAGCGGGTTCAGATACGCAGTATTTT
CDR3: CASSEVAGSDTQYF
D: TRBD2
size: -
V: TRBV2
J: TRBJ2-3

DNA: TGTGCCAGCAGTGTTACAGGGGGCTATTCCTACGAGCAGTACTTC
CDR3: CASSVTGGYSYEQYF
D: TRBD1
size: -
V: TRBV2
J: TRBJ2-7

DNA: TGTGCCAGCAGGGTTAGGCGGGGAGGCACAGATACGCAGTATTTT
CDR3: CASRVRRGGTDTQYF
D: -
size: -
V: TRBV2
J: TRBJ2-3

DNA: TGCGCCAGCAGCATAGGACGGGTCTTGGATGGCTACACCTTC
CDR3: CASSIGRVLDGYTF
D: -
size: -
V: TRBV5-1
J: TRBJ1-2

DNA: TGTGCCAGAACAGGGGCCGCCGGGCTAGATACGCAGTATTTT
CDR3: CARTGAAGLDTQYF
D: TRBD1
size: -
V: TRBV2
J: TRBJ2-3

DNA: TGTGCCAGCAATACTGAGGGACCCCTCGGGTACGAGCAGTACTTC
CDR3: CASNTEGPLGYEQYF
D: -
size: -
V: TRBV6-5
J: TRBJ2-7

DNA: TGTGCCAGCAGCCCCACGGACAGAGCGAACACCGGGGAGCTGTTTTTT
CDR3: CASSPTDRANTGELFF
D: -
size: -
V: TRBV7-7
J: TRBJ2-2

DNA: TGTGCCAGCAGTGAGGAAGTGACTTGGACTAGCCCCAAAAACATTCAGTACTTC
CDR3: CASSEEVTWTSPKNIQYF
D: TRBD2
size: once
V: TRBV6-1
J: TRBJ2-4

DNA: TGCGCCAGCAGCTTGGAATGGGACAGGGGATATGGCTACACCTTC
CDR3: CASSLEWDRGYGYTF
D: TRBD1
size: -
V: TRBV5-1
J: TRBJ1-2

DNA: TGTGCCAGCAGTTTCGGGTCCAATGAGCAGTTCTTC
CDR3: CASSFGSNEQFF
D: -
size: -
V: TRBV5-8
J: TRBJ2-1

DNA: TGTGCCAGCAGTGAGGCCCAAGAGCAGTTCTTC
CDR3: CASSEAQEQFF
D: -
size: -
V: TRBV2
J: TRBJ2-1

DNA: TGTGCCAGCAGTATCGGGACCGGCTCCTACGAGCAGTACTTC
CDR3: CASSIGTGSYEQYF
D: -
size: -
V: TRBV6-5
J: TRBJ2-7

DNA: TGTGCCAGCAGCTCCTCCACTCGACGGGGCACCGGGGAGCTGTTTTTT
CDR3: CASSSSTRRGTGELFF
D: -
size: -
V: TRBV7-2
J: TRBJ2-2

DNA: TGTGCCAGTAGAGCGGCTTCCCGACAGGGCAATCAGCCCCAGCATTTT
CDR3: CASRAASRQGNQPQHF
D: -
size: -
V: TRBV19
J: TRBJ1-5